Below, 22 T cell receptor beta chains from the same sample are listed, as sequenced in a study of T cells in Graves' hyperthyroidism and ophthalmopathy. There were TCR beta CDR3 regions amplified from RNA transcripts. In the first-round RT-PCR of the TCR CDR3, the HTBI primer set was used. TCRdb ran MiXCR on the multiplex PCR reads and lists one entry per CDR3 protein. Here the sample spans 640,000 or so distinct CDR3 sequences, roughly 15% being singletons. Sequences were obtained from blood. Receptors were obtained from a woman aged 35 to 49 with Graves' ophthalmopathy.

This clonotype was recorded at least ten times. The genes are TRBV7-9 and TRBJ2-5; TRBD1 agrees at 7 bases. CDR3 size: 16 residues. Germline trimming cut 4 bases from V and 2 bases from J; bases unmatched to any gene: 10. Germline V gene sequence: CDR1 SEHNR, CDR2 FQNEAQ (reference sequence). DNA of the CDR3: TGTGCCAGCAGCTCGAACAGGGGTAGGAGACAAGAGACCCAGTACTTC. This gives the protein CASSSNRGRRQETQYF.

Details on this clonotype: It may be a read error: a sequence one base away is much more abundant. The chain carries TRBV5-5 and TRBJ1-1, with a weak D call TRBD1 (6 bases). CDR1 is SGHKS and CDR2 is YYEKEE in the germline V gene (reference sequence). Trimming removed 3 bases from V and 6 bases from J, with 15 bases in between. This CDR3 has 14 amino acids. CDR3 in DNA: TGTGCCAGCAGCTCAACCCCAGGGGACTCTGAAGCTTTCTTT. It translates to CASSSTPGDSEAFF.

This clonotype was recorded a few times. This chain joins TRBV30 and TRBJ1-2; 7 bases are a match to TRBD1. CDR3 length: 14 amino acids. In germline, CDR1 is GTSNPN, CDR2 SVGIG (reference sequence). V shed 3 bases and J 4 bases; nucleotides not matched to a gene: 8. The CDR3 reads CAWRISQGTYGYTF. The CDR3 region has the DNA TGTGCCTGGAGAATCTCACAGGGGACCTATGGCTACACCTTC.

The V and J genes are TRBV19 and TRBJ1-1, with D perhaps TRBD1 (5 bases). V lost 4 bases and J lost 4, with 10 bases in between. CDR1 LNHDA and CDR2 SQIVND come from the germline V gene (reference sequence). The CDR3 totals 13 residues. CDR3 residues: CASSRGEGTEAFF. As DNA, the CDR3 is TGTGCCAGTAGTAGAGGGGAGGGCACTGAAGCTTTCTTT.

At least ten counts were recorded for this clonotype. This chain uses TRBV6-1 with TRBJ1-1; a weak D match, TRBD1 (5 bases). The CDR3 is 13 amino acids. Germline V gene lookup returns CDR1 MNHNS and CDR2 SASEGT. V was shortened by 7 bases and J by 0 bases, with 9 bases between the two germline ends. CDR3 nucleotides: TGTGCCAGCATGACAGTGCTGAACACTGAAGCTTTCTTT. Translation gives CASMTVLNTEAFF.

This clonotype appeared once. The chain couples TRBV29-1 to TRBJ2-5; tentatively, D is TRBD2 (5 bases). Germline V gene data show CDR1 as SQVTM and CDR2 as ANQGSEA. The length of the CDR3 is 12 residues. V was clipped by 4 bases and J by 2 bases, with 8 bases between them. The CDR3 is CSVVSGQETQYF. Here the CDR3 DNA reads TGCAGCGTTGTAAGCGGACAAGAGACCCAGTACTTC.

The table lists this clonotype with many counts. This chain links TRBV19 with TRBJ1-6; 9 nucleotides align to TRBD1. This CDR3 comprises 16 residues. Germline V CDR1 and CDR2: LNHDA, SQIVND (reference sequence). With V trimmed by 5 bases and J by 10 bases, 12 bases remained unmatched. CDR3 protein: CASSAGQGKVESPLHF. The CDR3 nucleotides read TGTGCCAGTAGTGCGGGACAGGGCAAGGTGGAATCACCCCTCCACTTT.

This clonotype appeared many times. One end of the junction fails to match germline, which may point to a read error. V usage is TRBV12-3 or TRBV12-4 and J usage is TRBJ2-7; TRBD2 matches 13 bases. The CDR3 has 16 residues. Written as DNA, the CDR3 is TGTGCCAGCAGTAGGGGACTAGCGGGACCGTCCTTCGAGCAGTACTTC. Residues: CASSRGLAGPSFEQYF.

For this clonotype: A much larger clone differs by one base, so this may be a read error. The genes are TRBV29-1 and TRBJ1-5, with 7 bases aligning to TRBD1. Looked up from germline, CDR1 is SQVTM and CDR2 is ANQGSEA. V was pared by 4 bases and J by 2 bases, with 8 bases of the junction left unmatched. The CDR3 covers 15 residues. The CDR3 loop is CSVGGAGGGNQPQHF. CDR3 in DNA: TGCAGCGTTGGGGGGGCAGGGGGAGGCAATCAGCCCCAGCATTTT.

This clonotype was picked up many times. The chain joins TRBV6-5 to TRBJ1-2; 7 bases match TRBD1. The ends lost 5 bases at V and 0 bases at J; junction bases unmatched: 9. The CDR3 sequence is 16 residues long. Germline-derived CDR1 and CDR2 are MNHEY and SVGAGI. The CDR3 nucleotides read TGTGCCAGCAGTCCGACAGGGTCCGGGCCTAACTATGGCTACACCTTC. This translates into CASSPTGSGPNYGYTF.

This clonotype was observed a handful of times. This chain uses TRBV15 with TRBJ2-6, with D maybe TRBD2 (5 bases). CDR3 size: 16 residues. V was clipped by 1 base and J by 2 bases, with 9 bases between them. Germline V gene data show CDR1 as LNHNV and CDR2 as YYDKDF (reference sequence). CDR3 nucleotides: TGTGCCACCAGCAGAGGGGCCGGGGCTGGGGCCAACGTCCTGACTTTC. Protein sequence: CATSRGAGAGANVLTF.

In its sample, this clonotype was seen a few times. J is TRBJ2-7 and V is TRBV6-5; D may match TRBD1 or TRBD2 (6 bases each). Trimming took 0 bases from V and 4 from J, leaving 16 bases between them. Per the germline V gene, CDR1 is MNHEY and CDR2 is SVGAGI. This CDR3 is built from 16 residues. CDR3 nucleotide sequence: TGTGCCAGCAGTTACTCGTTCTCGGGGGCGGGGTACGAGCAGTACTTC. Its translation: CASSYSFSGAGYEQYF.

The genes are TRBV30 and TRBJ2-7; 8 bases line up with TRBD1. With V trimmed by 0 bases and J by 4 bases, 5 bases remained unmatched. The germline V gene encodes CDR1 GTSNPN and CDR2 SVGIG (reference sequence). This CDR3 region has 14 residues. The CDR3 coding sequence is TGTGCCTGGAGTGTAGCAGGGGGCTTATACGAGCAGTACTTC. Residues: CAWSVAGGLYEQYF. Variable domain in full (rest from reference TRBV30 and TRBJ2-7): SQTIHQWPATLVQPVGSPLSLECTVEGTSNPNLYWYRQAAGRGLQLLFYSVGIGQISSEVPQNLSASRPQDRQFILSSKKLLLSDSGFYLCAWSVAGGLYEQYFGPGTRLTVT.

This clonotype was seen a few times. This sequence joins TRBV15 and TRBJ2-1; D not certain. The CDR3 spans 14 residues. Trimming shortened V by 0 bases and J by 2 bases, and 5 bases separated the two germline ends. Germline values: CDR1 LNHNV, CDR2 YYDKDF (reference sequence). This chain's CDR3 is CATSRDTPYNEQFF. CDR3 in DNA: TGTGCCACCAGCAGAGATACTCCCTACAATGAGCAGTTCTTC.

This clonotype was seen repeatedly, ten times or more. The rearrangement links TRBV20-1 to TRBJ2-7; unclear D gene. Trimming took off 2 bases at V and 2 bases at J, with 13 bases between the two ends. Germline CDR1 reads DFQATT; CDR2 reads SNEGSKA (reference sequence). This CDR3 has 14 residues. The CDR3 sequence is CSARSVGITYEQYF. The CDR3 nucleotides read TGCAGTGCTAGATCTGTTGGCATCACCTACGAGCAGTACTTC.

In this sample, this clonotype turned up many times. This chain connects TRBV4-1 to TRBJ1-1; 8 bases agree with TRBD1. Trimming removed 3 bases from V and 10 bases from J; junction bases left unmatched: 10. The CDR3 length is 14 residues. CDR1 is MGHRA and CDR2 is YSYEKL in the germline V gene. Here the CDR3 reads CASSQSQGARGAFF. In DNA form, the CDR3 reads TGCGCCAGCAGCCAGAGTCAGGGGGCGCGGGGAGCTTTCTTT.

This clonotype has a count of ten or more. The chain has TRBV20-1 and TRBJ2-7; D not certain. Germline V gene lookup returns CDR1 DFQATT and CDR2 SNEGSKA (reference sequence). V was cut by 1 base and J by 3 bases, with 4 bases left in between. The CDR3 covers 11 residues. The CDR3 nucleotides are TGCAGTGCTAGAGCTGACTACGAGCAGTACTTC. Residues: CSARADYEQYF.

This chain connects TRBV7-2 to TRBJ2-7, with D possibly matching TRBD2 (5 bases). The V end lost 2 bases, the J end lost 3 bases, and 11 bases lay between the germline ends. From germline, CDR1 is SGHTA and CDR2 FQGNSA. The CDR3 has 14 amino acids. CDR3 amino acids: CASSLMAGSYEQYF. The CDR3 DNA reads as TGTGCCAGCAGCTTAATGGCGGGTAGCTACGAGCAGTACTTC.

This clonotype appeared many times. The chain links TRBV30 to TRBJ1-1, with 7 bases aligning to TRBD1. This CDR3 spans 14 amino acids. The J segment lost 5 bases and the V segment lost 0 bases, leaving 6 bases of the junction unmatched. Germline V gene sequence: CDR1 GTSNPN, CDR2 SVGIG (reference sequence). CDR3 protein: CAWSVMDRLTEAFF. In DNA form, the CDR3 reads TGTGCCTGGAGTGTAATGGACAGGCTGACTGAAGCTTTCTTT.

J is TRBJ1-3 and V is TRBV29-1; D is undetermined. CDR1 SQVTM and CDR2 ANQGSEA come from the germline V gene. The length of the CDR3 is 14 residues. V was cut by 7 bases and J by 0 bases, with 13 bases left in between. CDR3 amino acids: CSAAEQLSGNTIYF. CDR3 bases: TGCAGCGCGGCTGAGCAACTCTCTGGAAACACCATATATTTT.

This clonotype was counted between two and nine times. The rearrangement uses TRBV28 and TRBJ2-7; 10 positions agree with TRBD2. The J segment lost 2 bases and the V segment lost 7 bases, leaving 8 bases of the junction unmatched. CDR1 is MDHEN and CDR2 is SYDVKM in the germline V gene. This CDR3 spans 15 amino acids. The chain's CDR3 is CASTRTSGRAYEQYF. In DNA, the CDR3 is TGTGCCAGCACCCGGACTAGCGGACGGGCCTACGAGCAGTACTTC.

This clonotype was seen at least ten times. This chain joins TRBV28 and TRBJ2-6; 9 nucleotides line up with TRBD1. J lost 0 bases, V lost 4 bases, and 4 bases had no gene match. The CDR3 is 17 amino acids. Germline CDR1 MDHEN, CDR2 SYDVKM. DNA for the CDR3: TGTGCCAGCAGTTCCGGGACAGGGAGCTCTGGGGCCAACGTCCTGACTTTC. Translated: CASSSGTGSSGANVLTF. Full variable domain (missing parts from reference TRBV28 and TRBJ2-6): DVKVTQSSRYLVKRTGEKVFLECVQDMDHENMFWYRQDPGLGLRLIYFSYDVKMKEKGDIPEGYSVSREKKERFSLILESASTNQTSMYLCASSSGTGSSGANVLTFGAGSRLTVL.